Below are 21 T cell receptor beta chains sequenced from a single sample in a study of beta chain features in type 1 diabetes. These receptors have no known antigen. As every portion of the isolated RNA was reverse transcribed, the sequencing read expressed TCRB transcripts. Profiling relied on immunoSEQ multiplex PCR, and the TCRdb table lists in-frame clones only, not all of them. The table has about 120,000 clones, 17% seen once. Findings and caveats of the study: Moderate but significant shortening of TCRB CDR3s was recorded in all four CD4+ subsets from Type 1 diabetes patients.

The sample consisted of central memory CD4+ T cells from blood. These receptors were collected from a man aged 18-30 years with type 1 diabetes.

V gene TRBV7-9 combines with J gene TRBJ2-7, with a possible D match to TRBD2 (5 bases). CDR3 size: 15 residues. Germline V gene sequence: CDR1 SEHNR, CDR2 FQNEAQ (reference sequence). Trimming left V 4 bases short and J 0 bases short, with 13 bases between. Here the CDR3 DNA reads TGTGCCAGCAGCTCCCGGGAAGGGTACTCCTACGAGCAGTACTTC. Its protein product is CASSSREGYSYEQYF.

The V gene is TRBV13, the J gene TRBJ2-1; D is perhaps TRBD2 (6 bases). The CDR3 extends over 13 amino acids. The V gene's germline CDR1 is PRHDT and CDR2 FYEKMQ (reference sequence). V lost 3 bases and J lost 8, with 11 bases in between. The CDR3 is CASSLTSSHEQFF. The CDR3, as DNA: TGTGCCAGCAGCTTGACTAGTAGCCATGAGCAGTTCTTC.

This chain connects TRBV2 to TRBJ1-5; TRBD1 matches 9 bases. Germline V CDR1 and CDR2: SNHLY, FYNNEI. Trimming at V came to 5 bases and at J to 6 bases, leaving 5 bases not matched to a gene. This CDR3 region has 14 residues. For the CDR3, the DNA is TGTGCCAGCAGTAGTAACAGGGGGCCTCAGCCCCAGCATTTT. It codes for CASSSNRGPQPQHF.

The chain combines TRBV4-2 with TRBJ1-5; a possible D gene is TRBD1 (5 bases). V was trimmed by 4 bases and J by 3 bases, leaving 10 bases between them. This CDR3 is built from 14 residues. Germline V CDR1 and CDR2: LGHNA, YNFKEQ. In DNA form, the CDR3 reads TGTGCCAGCAGCCTCGGGGACCCCAATCAGCCCCAGCATTTT. This translates into CASSLGDPNQPQHF.

The chain couples TRBV4-2 to TRBJ1-4; D is unresolved. In germline, CDR1 is LGHNA, CDR2 YNFKEQ. Trimming took 11 bases from V and 0 from J, leaving 13 bases between them. The CDR3 runs to 14 residues. This chain's CDR3 is CASGLPTTNEKLFF. The CDR3 bases are TGTGCCTCCGGGTTGCCAACAACTAATGAAAAACTGTTTTTT.

This chain uses TRBV7-2 with TRBJ2-3; D gene unclear. Germline V gene lookup returns CDR1 SGHTA and CDR2 FQGNSA. Trimming stripped 1 base from V and 9 bases from J, with 17 bases between. The CDR3 has 15 amino acids. CDR3 protein: CASSLVQMVPSTQYF. The CDR3 DNA sequence: TGTGCCAGCAGCTTAGTTCAAATGGTGCCATCCACGCAGTATTTT.

This chain links TRBV5-6 with TRBJ1-1; TRBD1 is a possible D gene (5 bases). The CDR3 consists of 14 residues. The germline V gene encodes CDR1 SGHDT and CDR2 YYEEEE. V was clipped by 0 bases and J by 0 bases, with 6 bases between them. CDR3 region: CASSLEQVNTEAFF. CDR3 bases: TGTGCCAGCAGCTTGGAACAGGTGAACACTGAAGCTTTCTTT. The full variable domain, rest sourced from reference TRBV5-6 and TRBJ1-1, is DAGVTQSPTHLIKTRGQQVTLRCSPKSGHDTVSWYQQALGQGPQFIFQYYEEEERQRGNFPDRFSGHQFPNYSSELNVNALLLGDSALYLCASSLEQVNTEAFFGQGTRLTVV.

The chain has TRBV7-9 and TRBJ1-5, with a weak D call TRBD1 (5 bases). This CDR3 contains 14 residues. Germline V gene lookup returns CDR1 SEHNR and CDR2 FQNEAQ (reference sequence). Trimming stripped 4 bases from V and 3 bases from J, with 10 bases between. This chain's CDR3 is CASSWGEYNQPQHF. The CDR3 DNA reads TGTGCCAGCAGCTGGGGGGAGTACAATCAGCCCCAGCATTTT.

In this sample, this clone turned up a few times. V gene TRBV7-2 combines with J gene TRBJ1-1; D is ambiguous. The CDR3 is made up of 14 amino acids. Deletions cut 3 bases from V and 1 base from J, with 9 bases between. Germline values: CDR1 SGHTA, CDR2 FQGNSA. The DNA of the CDR3 is TGTGCCAGCAGCTTCCAAAGTGGGAACACTGAAGCTTTCTTT. This translates into CASSFQSGNTEAFF.

This clone showed up just a few times. The chain carries TRBV7-3 and TRBJ2-3; D is unresolved. Germline V gene data show CDR1 as SGHTA and CDR2 as FQGTGA. This CDR3 has 13 residues. The V and J ends lost 3 bases and 0 bases respectively, with 4 bases between them. This CDR3 is CASSFGSTDTQYF. CDR3 in DNA: TGTGCCAGCAGCTTCGGCAGCACAGATACGCAGTATTTT.

This clone was detected only a few times. V gene TRBV15 combines with J gene TRBJ2-6; a weak D match, TRBD1 (6 bases). This CDR3 comprises 15 residues. Germline lookup yields CDR1 LNHNV and CDR2 YYDKDF (reference sequence). Trimming pared 5 bases from V and 6 bases from J, leaving 14 bases between. CDR3 protein: CATSSPDRTANVLTF. DNA of the CDR3: TGTGCCACCAGCTCCCCCGACAGGACGGCCAACGTCCTGACTTTC.

V and J are TRBV13 and TRBJ2-5; tentatively, D is TRBD1 (6 bases). Germline values: CDR1 PRHDT, CDR2 FYEKMQ (reference sequence). This CDR3 has 16 amino acids. The V gene lost 5 bases and the J gene lost 5 bases, with 21 bases spanning the gap. In DNA, the CDR3 is TGTGCCAGCAGCCTCGGACAGCTGATGTTTGGGGAGACCCAGTACTTC. Translating gives CASSLGQLMFGETQYF.

In its sample, this clone was seen a few times. The J gene is TRBJ2-3, the V gene TRBV19; D gene unclear. The V end was cut by 1 base, the J end by 4 bases, with 12 bases between. Germline assignment: CDR1 LNHDA and CDR2 SQIVND (reference sequence). This CDR3 has 15 residues. This CDR3 reads CASSIGGAAADTQYF. CDR3 DNA: TGTGCCAGTAGTATAGGGGGTGCAGCAGCAGATACGCAGTATTTT. Using reference TRBV19 and TRBJ2-3 for the parts outside the CDR3, the full variable domain is DGGITQSPKYLFRKEGQNVTLSCEQNLNHDAMYWYRQDPGQGLRLIYYSQIVNDFQKGDIAEGYSVSREKKESFPLTVTSAQKNPTAFYLCASSIGGAAADTQYFGPGTRLTVL.

For the CDR3, the DNA is TGTGCCAGCAGTCGACTGGGGACTAGGGGTAATGAGCAGTTCTTC. Protein: CASSRLGTRGNEQFF. The chain has TRBV7-6 and TRBJ2-1; 8 nucleotides match TRBD2. V shed 6 bases, J shed 7 bases, and the junction held 11 bases outside the gene matches. The length of the CDR3 is 15 residues. CDR1 is SGHVS and CDR2 is FNYEAQ in the germline V gene.

This clone appeared a few times. Because it lacks the conserved phenylalanine or tryptophan at the end, this CDR3 is likely a read error. The DNA is left out, because the CDR3 cannot be placed on it with certainty; the CDR3 is given as TCRdb lists it. The chain has TRBV20-1 and TRBJ2-3. Germline values: CDR1 DFQATT, CDR2 SNEGSKA (reference sequence). Inclusive of both ends, the CDR3 amounts to 10 amino acids. The CDR3 is CSDPTTPLSA.

This rearrangement joins TRBV25-1 to TRBJ2-2, with TRBD1 identical over 9 bases. There are 16 residues in the CDR3. Germline trimming cut 3 bases from V and 10 bases from J; bases unmatched to any gene: 12. Germline lookup yields CDR1 MGHDK and CDR2 SYGVNS. The CDR3 DNA sequence: TGTGCCAGCAGTGACCTGAGGACAGGGGTAAAGCCGGAGCTGTTTTTT. It codes for CASSDLRTGVKPELFF.

CDR3 sequence: CASSTQGQAPYEQYF. CDR3 DNA: TGTGCCAGTAGTACACAAGGACAGGCCCCCTACGAGCAGTACTTC. The rearrangement links TRBV19 to TRBJ2-7; 7 bases map to TRBD1. CDR1 and CDR2 (germline): LNHDA, SQIVND (reference sequence). The CDR3 is 15 amino acids. Trimming took 4 bases from V and 2 from J; bases not matched to a gene: 8.

The V call is TRBV7-9, the J call TRBJ2-7; D is tentatively TRBD1 or TRBD2 (5 bases each). This CDR3 has 14 amino acids. V shed 6 bases and J shed 6 bases, with 18 bases lying between them. Germline V gene data show CDR1 as SEHNR and CDR2 as FQNEAQ (reference sequence). This CDR3 reads CASSRSGARVEQYF. The CDR3, as DNA: TGTGCCAGCAGTCGCTCCGGGGCCAGGGTCGAGCAGTACTTC.

The CDR3 DNA reads as TGTGCCAGCAGCTTAGCGCCAAGGACAGGGGGCCGAGTTCGCCAGTACTTC. Protein: CASSLAPRTGGRVRQYF. The chain couples TRBV7-9 to TRBJ2-5; 11 bases fit TRBD1. Germline loops: CDR1 SEHNR, CDR2 FQNEAQ (reference sequence). The CDR3 consists of 17 residues. J lost 10 bases, V lost 0 bases, and 13 bases had no gene match.

This clone was observed at least ten times. CDR3 sequence (DNA): TGTGCCAGCACCGAGGATCAAGTAACAGATACGCAGTATTTT. As protein: CASTEDQVTDTQYF. This sequence joins TRBV9 and TRBJ2-3; no clear D. The V end was cut by 6 bases, the J end by 3 bases, with 14 bases between. The V gene's germline CDR1 is SGDLS and CDR2 YYNGEE. The CDR3 consists of 14 residues. The full variable domain, with the rest looked up from reference TRBV9 and TRBJ2-3, is DSGVTQTPKHLITATGQRVTLRCSPRSGDLSVYWYQQSLDQGLQFLIQYYNGEERAKGNILERFSAQQFPDLHSELNLSSLELGDSALYFCASTEDQVTDTQYFGPGTRLTVL.

This clone was seen only a few times. The rearrangement joins TRBV28 to TRBJ1-5, with 10 positions matching TRBD1. The CDR3 has 16 residues. Germline lookup yields CDR1 MDHEN and CDR2 SYDVKM. With 5 bases clipped from V and 6 bases from J, the junction kept 10 bases outside the gene matches. DNA of the CDR3: TGTGCCAGCAGTACCCCGGGACAGGGGAGCGGTCAGCCCCAGCATTTT. It specifies CASSTPGQGSGQPQHF.